The T cell receptor beta chain described here comes from a study of T cell repertoires in cytomegalovirus infection (dated by TCRdb to between 2017 and 2020). Looking at the study overall: Peptide stimulations targeted recently identified HLA-C-restricted CMV epitopes, whose presentation resists viral immunomodulation, together with well-studied HLA-B-restricted epitopes. Because public TCR beta signatures pointed to carriage of CMV infection together with the matching HLA type, the HLA type of each donor mattered for the analysis. Broader findings and caveats from the paper: In the ex vivo response, HLA-C-restricted CMV-specific TCR beta clonotypes were dominant, and in two of eight donors the single most frequent clonotype came from this HLA-C-restricted group. In both this cohort and an independent 352-donor cohort, the cumulative frequency of public TCR beta family members distinguished carriers of CMV infection plus the relevant HLA type.

The sample's treatment or condition, from its label and the paper: in vitro stimulation with specific CMV peptide epitopes to enrich CMV-specific T cells. Reads for this sample came from an Illumina HiSeq 1500. TCRdb took the public reads, trimmed them with fastp at Q25, ran MiXCR for clone calling and kept in-frame beta chains. For every CDR3 protein sequence, its rows merge into one entry that carries the most common genes and DNA. The sample yields roughly 350,000 distinct CDR3 sequences; about a third were counted once. Of the sample, roughly 14% is held by the ten largest clones. Germline trimming amounts to 6 bases on V and 7 bases on J, with 6 as the count of junction bases outside the gene matches. The germline V gene encodes CDR1 MNHEY and CDR2 SVGEGT. The CDR3 spans 14 residues, from the cysteine through the phenylalanine. The DNA shown is the 42-base CDR3, in frame from base 1. This clonotype was counted a few times. Its cognate antigen has yet to be identified. No much larger clonotype is one base removed from it; base qualities were not supplied.

The sequencing here drew on cultured PBMCs, taken from culture after CMV antigen stimulation. The chain was built from TRBV6-2 or TRBV6-3 and TRBJ2-1; TRBD2 matches 10 bases in the middle. This clonotype was sampled from a human donor in good health (CMV status not recorded). Some clones in this sample may be carry-over from other donors' samples. The CDR3 region: CASSTKGLANEQFF. The bases are TGTGCCAGCAGCACAAAGGGACTAGCGAATGAGCAGTTCTTC.